This entry concerns a single TCR beta chain. Its antigen is currently unknown. The length of the CDR3 is 14 residues. Germline trimming cut 1 base from V and 7 bases from J; bases unmatched to any gene: 5. CDR1 SGDLS and CDR2 YYNGEE come from the germline V gene. These data originate in a study of T cell responses to AZD1222 COVID-19 vaccine. The study, taken as a whole, reports: Unmutated variant regions are reportedly the target of nearly half of TCRs that are spike-specific. A rise in Spike-specific TCR breadth and depth followed two AZD1222 doses.

The data were produced by immunoSEQ multiplex PCR, yet TCRdb's version contains in-frame clones alone and is incomplete. The table includes 94,000 or so clones, approximately 87% detected once. This sequence was found in an adult in good health. This chain connects TRBV9 to TRBJ2-7, with 10 bases lining up with TRBD1. Material: peripheral blood, obtained on day 0 of AZD1222 vaccination. As DNA, the CDR3 is TGTGCCAGCAGCGTATGGGACAGGGGAGGGGAGCAGTACTTC. It encodes CASSVWDRGGEQYF.